This paragraph reports one T cell receptor (beta chain). Per the original data handling: Using reference gene primer amplification, nucleated cell counts were estimated. TCRdb keeps only in-frame clones here, not all; method: immunoSEQ multiplex PCR. V, J and clone size reflect that table, while D and trimming were determined from the DNA. This sample has around 25,000 clones, with roughly 80% found just once. CDR3 length equals 14 residues. The V gene's germline CDR1 is LNHDA and CDR2 SQIVND (reference sequence). Trimming removed 7 bases at V and 5 bases at J, with 15 bases between. The sample belongs to a study of blood T cell repertoires in COVID-19. Study overall: Collection of acute and convalescent COVID-19 samples took place in the United States, Italy and Spain. From T cells, B-cell-depleted T cells, or PBMCs came the material, which was cDNA or gDNA.

The TCR was taken from a man aged 70-80 years with active COVID-19. The chain links TRBV19 to TRBJ2-1, with D perhaps TRBD2 (6 bases). The sequencing input was peripheral blood. The CDR3 region has the DNA TGTGCCAGTACCATGGGGGGATACCACAATGAGCAGTTCTTC. This codes for CASTMGGYHNEQFF.